Included here is one T cell receptor beta chain sequence, with context. Its antigen is still unknown. This record belongs to a study of OX40 agonist ivuxolimab in advanced cancers. Across the whole study: As their treatment, patients were administered ivuxolimab, an agonistic anti-OX40 (CD134) antibody.

General observations from the study: More expanded clones were found, on average, in CD8+ than in CD4+ T cells. Clones of CD4+ and CD8+ blood T cells grew by week 6 at doses of 0.1 to 3.0 mg/kg.

The table came from immunoSEQ multiplex PCR; TCRdb's copy has only in-frame clones and leaves some out. The sample has roughly 80,000 clones, just over 90% seen once. The CDR3 contains 15 residues. The junction had 15 bases not matched to a gene; V was cut back by 7 bases and J by 6 bases. The germline V gene has CDR1 SQVTM and CDR2 ANQGSEA. The rearrangement links TRBV29-1 to TRBJ2-1, with TRBD2 matching over 7 bases. This specimen was CD4+ or CD8+ T cells sorted from blood, taken in a trial of the OX40 agonist ivuxolimab. The sequence came from an adult with an advanced solid tumor such as melanoma, head and neck, liver or kidney cancer. CDR3 in amino acids: CSADGGLRGVNEQFF. DNA of the CDR3: TGCAGCGCCGACGGGGGACTAAGGGGCGTCAATGAGCAGTTCTTC.